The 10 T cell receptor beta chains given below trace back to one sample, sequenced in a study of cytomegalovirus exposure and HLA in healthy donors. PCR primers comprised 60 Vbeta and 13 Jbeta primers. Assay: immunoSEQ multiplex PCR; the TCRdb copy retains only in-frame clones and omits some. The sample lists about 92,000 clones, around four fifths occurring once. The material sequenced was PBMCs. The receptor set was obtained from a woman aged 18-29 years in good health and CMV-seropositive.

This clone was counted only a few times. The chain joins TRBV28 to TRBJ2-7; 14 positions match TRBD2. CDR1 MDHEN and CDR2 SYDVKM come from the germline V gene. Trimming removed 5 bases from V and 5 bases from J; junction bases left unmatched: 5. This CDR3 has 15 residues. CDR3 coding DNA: TGTGCCAGCAGTCCCGGGACTAGCGGGAGACACGAGCAGTACTTC. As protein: CASSPGTSGRHEQYF.

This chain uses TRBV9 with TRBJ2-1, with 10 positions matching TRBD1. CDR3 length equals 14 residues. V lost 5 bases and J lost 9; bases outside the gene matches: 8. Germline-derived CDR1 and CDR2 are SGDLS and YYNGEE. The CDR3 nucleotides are TGTGCCAGCAGAATGGGACAGGGGCAGGGTGAGCAGTTCTTC. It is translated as CASRMGQGQGEQFF.

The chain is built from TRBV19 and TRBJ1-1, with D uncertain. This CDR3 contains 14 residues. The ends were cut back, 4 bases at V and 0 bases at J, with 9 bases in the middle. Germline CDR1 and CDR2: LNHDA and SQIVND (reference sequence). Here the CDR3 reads CASSTTWMNTEAFF. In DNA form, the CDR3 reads TGTGCCAGTAGTACGACATGGATGAACACTGAAGCTTTCTTT.

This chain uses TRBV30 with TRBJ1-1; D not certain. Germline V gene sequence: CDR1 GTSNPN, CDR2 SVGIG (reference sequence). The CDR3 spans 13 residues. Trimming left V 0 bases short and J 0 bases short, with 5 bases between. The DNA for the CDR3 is TGTGCCTGGAGTGTACGGGTGAACACTGAAGCTTTCTTT. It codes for CAWSVRVNTEAFF.

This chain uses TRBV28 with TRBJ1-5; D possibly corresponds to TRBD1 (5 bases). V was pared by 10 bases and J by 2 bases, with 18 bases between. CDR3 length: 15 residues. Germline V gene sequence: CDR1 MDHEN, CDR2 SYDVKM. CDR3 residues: CATRDRDSRNQPQHF. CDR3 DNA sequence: TGTGCCACCAGAGACCGGGACTCCCGCAATCAGCCCCAGCATTTT.

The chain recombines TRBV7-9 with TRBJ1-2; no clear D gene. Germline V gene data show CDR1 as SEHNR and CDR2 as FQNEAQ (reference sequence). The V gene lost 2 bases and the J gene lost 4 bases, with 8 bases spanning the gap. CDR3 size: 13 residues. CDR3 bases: TGTGCCAGCAGCTTATTAGAGGGCTATGGCTACACCTTC. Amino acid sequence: CASSLLEGYGYTF.

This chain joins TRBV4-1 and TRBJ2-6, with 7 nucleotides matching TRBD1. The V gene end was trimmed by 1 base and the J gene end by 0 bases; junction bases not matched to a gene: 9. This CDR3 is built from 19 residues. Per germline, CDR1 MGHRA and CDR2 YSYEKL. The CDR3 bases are TGCGCCAGCAGCCAAGGTCAGGGACAGCCATACTCTGGGGCCAACGTCCTGACTTTC. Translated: CASSQGQGQPYSGANVLTF.

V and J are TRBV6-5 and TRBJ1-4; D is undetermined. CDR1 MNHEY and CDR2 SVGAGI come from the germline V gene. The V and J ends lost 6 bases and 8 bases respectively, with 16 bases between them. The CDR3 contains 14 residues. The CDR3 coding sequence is TGTGCCAGCAGACTCTCTAGCTGGGAGGAAAAACTGTTTTTT. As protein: CASRLSSWEEKLFF.

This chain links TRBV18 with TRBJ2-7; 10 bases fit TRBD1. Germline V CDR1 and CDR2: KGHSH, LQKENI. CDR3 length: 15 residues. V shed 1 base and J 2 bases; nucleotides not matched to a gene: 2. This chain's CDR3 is CASSPRDRGPYEQYF. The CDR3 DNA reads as TGTGCCAGCTCACCACGGGACAGGGGTCCCTACGAGCAGTACTTC.

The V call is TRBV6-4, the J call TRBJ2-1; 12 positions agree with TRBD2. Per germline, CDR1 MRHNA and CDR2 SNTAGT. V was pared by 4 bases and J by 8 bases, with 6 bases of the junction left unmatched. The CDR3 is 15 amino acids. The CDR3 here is CASSASGGASHEQFF. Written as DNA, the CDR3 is TGTGCCAGCAGTGCTAGCGGGGGGGCTTCCCATGAGCAGTTCTTC.